The 25 T cell receptor beta chains below were found in one sample sequenced in a study of OX40 agonist ivuxolimab in advanced cancers. Assay used: immunoSEQ multiplex PCR; TCRdb lists only in-frame clones, some missing. The repertoire includes around 70,000 clones, roughly 87% of them detected once, and 0.5% to 0.6% sits in the top ten. This specimen consisted of CD4+ or CD8+ T cells sorted from blood, obtained in a trial of the OX40 agonist ivuxolimab. The receptors were gathered from an adult with an advanced solid tumor such as melanoma, head and neck, liver or kidney cancer.

This clone was observed a few times. The chain combines TRBV5-6 with TRBJ1-2; D unresolved. The CDR3 totals 12 residues. CDR1 SGHDT and CDR2 YYEEEE come from the germline V gene. Trimming removed 0 bases at V and 7 bases at J, with 7 bases between. The CDR3 sequence: CASSLEGGGYTF. The CDR3 DNA reads TGTGCCAGCAGCTTGGAGGGTGGTGGCTACACCTTC.

The chain links TRBV25-1 to TRBJ2-1; maybe TRBD2 (6 bases). Trimming pared 3 bases from V and 7 bases from J, leaving 19 bases between. The CDR3 extends over 16 amino acids. The germline CDR1 and CDR2 sequences are MGHDK and SYGVNS. CDR3 bases: TGTGCCAGCAGTGAGGGAGGCTTGGGACCGGGGAATGAGCAGTTCTTC. Translating gives CASSEGGLGPGNEQFF.

The rearrangement links TRBV6-1 to TRBJ2-2; maybe TRBD1 (5 bases). The CDR3 has 15 amino acids. Per the germline V gene, CDR1 is MNHNS and CDR2 is SASEGT. Deletions cut 11 bases from V and 1 base from J, with 17 bases between. CDR3 sequence reads: CASRLLGQNTGELFF. CDR3 sequence (DNA): TGTGCCTCAAGGCTCCTGGGGCAGAACACCGGGGAGCTGTTTTTT.

V is TRBV11-2 and J is TRBJ2-1; D is possibly TRBD2 (7 bases). The ends were cut back, 3 bases at V and 9 bases at J, with 12 bases in the middle. From germline, CDR1 is SGHAT and CDR2 FQNNGV. The CDR3 contains 13 residues. CDR3 nucleotide sequence: TGTGCCAGCAGCTTCGCGGGGGCGGGTGAGCAGTTCTTC. As protein: CASSFAGAGEQFF.

This clone appeared once. The chain recombines TRBV9 with TRBJ2-3; TRBD1 aligns across 7 bases. CDR1 and CDR2 (germline): SGDLS, YYNGEE. The CDR3 sequence is 16 residues long. V dropped 4 bases and J dropped 1; count of bases not matched to a gene: 9. The CDR3 DNA sequence: TGTGCCAGCAGCCGAATACAGGGGACGGGCACAGATACGCAGTATTTT. Protein product: CASSRIQGTGTDTQYF.

The J gene is TRBJ1-6, the V gene TRBV6-1; D might be TRBD1 (6 bases). The V gene lost 3 bases and the J gene lost 7 bases, with 13 bases spanning the gap. This CDR3 region has 15 residues. The germline V gene has CDR1 MNHNS and CDR2 SASEGT. Here the CDR3 reads CASSEWGATNSPLHF. CDR3 nucleotides: TGTGCCAGCAGTGAGTGGGGGGCAACCAATTCACCCCTCCACTTT.

The chain carries TRBV5-1 and TRBJ1-4, with TRBD1 matching over 7 bases. Trimming cost V 0 bases and J 3 bases; bases outside gene matches: 2. The germline CDR1 and CDR2 sequences are SGHRS and YFSETQ. This CDR3 has 15 residues. CDR3 nucleotide sequence: TGCGCCAGCAGCTTGGTGGGACAGCCTAATGAAAAACTGTTTTTT. Translating gives CASSLVGQPNEKLFF.

The chain joins TRBV21-1 to TRBJ1-5; TRBD1, the table's D call, was not compared with the DNA. TRBV21-1 is a known pseudogene. This CDR3 spans 16 amino acids. The CDR3 region is CASSKAGQNSNQPQHF. The CDR3 DNA reads as TGTGCCAGCAGCAAAGCCGGACAAAATAGCAATCAGCCCCAGCATTTT.

The chain couples TRBV7-9 to TRBJ1-1; D is unresolved. There are 12 residues in the CDR3. From germline, CDR1 is SEHNR and CDR2 FQNEAQ (reference sequence). V lost 5 bases to trimming and J lost 6 bases, with 10 bases between them. The CDR3 region is CASSVGRAEAFF. The DNA for the CDR3 is TGTGCCAGCAGCGTAGGGAGGGCTGAAGCTTTCTTT. Combining the CDR3 with reference TRBV7-9 and TRBJ1-1 gives the whole variable domain DTGVSQNPRHKITKRGQNVTFRCDPISEHNRLYWYRQTLGQGPEFLTYFQNEAQLEKSRLLSDRFSAERPKGSFSTLEIQRTEQGDSAMYLCASSVGRAEAFFGQGTRLTVV.

The chain's CDR3 is CASSLEGRAGEQYF. The CDR3 region has the DNA TGCGCCAGCAGCTTGGAAGGGAGGGCCGGCGAGCAGTACTTC. The chain couples TRBV5-1 to TRBJ2-7; 7 nucleotides match TRBD2. Germline loops: CDR1 SGHRS, CDR2 YFSETQ. This CDR3 is built from 14 residues. Losses at the gene ends were 0 bases for V and 6 bases for J; bases not matched to a gene: 6.

The chain uses TRBV7-2 and TRBJ2-7; the D gene is possibly TRBD1 (6 bases). V lost 4 bases and J 2 bases, leaving 12 bases between the germline ends. Germline lookup yields CDR1 SGHTA and CDR2 FQGNSA. The CDR3 spans 14 residues. The chain's CDR3 is CASSSGQSAYEQYF. The CDR3 bases are TGTGCCAGCAGCTCTGGACAGTCCGCCTACGAGCAGTACTTC.

The CDR3 here is CASGLNQGANTEAFF. The CDR3, as DNA: TGTGCTAGTGGTTTGAATCAGGGGGCGAACACTGAAGCTTTCTTT. The V gene is TRBV12-5, the J gene TRBJ1-1; TRBD1 aligns across 8 bases. This CDR3 comprises 15 residues. V gave up 2 bases and J gave up 1 base; unmatched junction bases: 3. Per germline, CDR1 LGHNT and CDR2 FRNRAP.

The gene calls are TRBV4-3 and TRBJ2-2, with D uncertain. V was clipped by 0 bases and J by 6 bases, with 8 bases between them. Per germline, CDR1 LGHNA and CDR2 YSLEER. The CDR3 contains 14 residues. The CDR3 nucleotides are TGCGCCAGCAGCCAAGAACCTCGGGCCGGGGAGCTGTTTTTT. This codes for CASSQEPRAGELFF.

The gene calls are TRBV6-1 and TRBJ1-1; D not certain. CDR1 is MNHNS and CDR2 is SASEGT in the germline V gene. The CDR3 spans 14 residues. V shed 6 bases and J shed 6 bases, with 17 bases lying between them. CDR3 nucleotide sequence: TGTGCCAGCAGGCCGGGCCCACAACACCCTGAAGCTTTCTTT. Protein product: CASRPGPQHPEAFF.

The chain couples TRBV5-6 to TRBJ2-7; TRBD2 matches at 8 bases. Germline CDR1 and CDR2: SGHDT and YYEEEE. V trimming: 5 bases; J trimming: 3 bases; junction bases outside the gene matches: 13. The CDR3 runs to 16 residues. CDR3 in DNA: TGTGCCAGCAGGATGCAACCTACTAGCGGATACTACGAGCAGTACTTC. Protein product: CASRMQPTSGYYEQYF.

This chain links TRBV6-4 with TRBJ1-5, with 9 bases matching TRBD1. CDR3 length: 14 amino acids. Trimming cost V 11 bases and J 6 bases; bases outside gene matches: 11. Germline CDR1 is MRHNA and CDR2 is SNTAGT. This chain's CDR3 is CAGKQGAHVQPQHF. DNA for the CDR3: TGTGCCGGGAAACAGGGGGCCCACGTTCAGCCCCAGCATTTT.

The V call is TRBV5-1, the J call TRBJ2-5; possibly TRBD2 for D (5 bases). This CDR3 has 12 residues. The V end was cut by 4 bases, the J end by 5 bases, with 9 bases between. In germline, CDR1 is SGHRS, CDR2 YFSETQ. DNA for the CDR3: TGCGCCAGCAGCGCGGAGCGGGAGACCCAGTACTTC. Its translation is CASSAERETQYF.

The chain is built from TRBV28 and TRBJ2-2, with 9 bases lining up with TRBD2. Trimming at V came to 6 bases and at J to 5 bases, leaving 13 bases not matched to a gene. CDR3 length equals 17 residues. The V gene's germline CDR1 is MDHEN and CDR2 SYDVKM. CDR3 sequence: CASRDRIAGAGTGELFF. The CDR3 DNA reads TGTGCCAGCAGGGACCGTATAGCGGGGGCCGGGACCGGGGAGCTGTTTTTT.

This sequence joins TRBV27 and TRBJ1-5; D not certain. CDR3 length: 16 residues. V shed 7 bases and J shed 2 bases, with 18 bases lying between them. The V gene's germline CDR1 is MNHEY and CDR2 SMNVEV (reference sequence). In DNA, the CDR3 is TGTGCCAGCACCTCCACGGCGTCGTATGGCAATCAGCCCCAGCATTTT. As protein: CASTSTASYGNQPQHF.

The rearrangement links TRBV6-1 to TRBJ2-1, with TRBD2 matching over 12 bases. Trimming cost V 7 bases and J 5 bases; bases outside gene matches: 6. Germline V gene data show CDR1 as MNHNS and CDR2 as SASEGT. The CDR3 is 15 residues long. The CDR3 here is CASTRGLAGNNEQFF. The CDR3 region has the DNA TGTGCCAGCACCCGAGGACTAGCGGGAAACAATGAGCAGTTCTTC.

Regarding this clone: The sample carries other DNA sequences with the same CDR3. The chain uses TRBV11-2 and TRBJ2-7; D might be TRBD1 (6 bases). Germline V gene data show CDR1 as SGHAT and CDR2 as FQNNGV. The V end was cut by 1 base, the J end by 1 base, with 8 bases between. This CDR3 is built from 14 residues. The CDR3, as DNA: TGTGCCAGCAGCTTAGTAGGGGGATCCTACGAGCAGTACTTC. It is translated as CASSLVGGSYEQYF.

The chain joins TRBV27 to TRBJ2-7, with 8 bases lining up with TRBD2. CDR1 is MNHEY, CDR2 SMNVEV, per germline (reference sequence). The CDR3 contains 15 residues. After removal of 2 bases from V and 3 bases from J, the junction contained 6 bases not matched to a gene. Here the CDR3 reads CASSLGPGLDYEQYF. The CDR3 region has the DNA TGTGCCAGCAGTTTAGGCCCGGGACTAGACTACGAGCAGTACTTC.

This clone came up a few times. The chain joins TRBV29-1 to TRBJ1-1; TRBD1 matches 7 bases. The CDR3 sequence is 12 residues long. V lost 7 bases to trimming and J lost 0 bases; unmatched junction nucleotides: 2. Germline V CDR1 and CDR2: SQVTM, ANQGSEA. The CDR3 region has the DNA TGCAGCGGGGGACAGTTGAACACTGAAGCTTTCTTT. Translating gives CSGGQLNTEAFF.

The chain carries TRBV10-3 and TRBJ2-1; D is perhaps TRBD2 (6 bases). Trimming cost V 6 bases and J 0 bases, with 12 bases left between them. This CDR3 is built from 15 residues. The germline V gene has CDR1 ENHRY and CDR2 SYGVKD. CDR3 protein: CAIRGDLNSYNEQFF. The CDR3 nucleotides read TGTGCCATCAGGGGGGACTTAAACTCCTACAATGAGCAGTTCTTC.

The CDR3 coding sequence is TGTGCCAGCAGTTTTGTCTTACGCTCAGATACGCAGTATTTT. This codes for CASSFVLRSDTQYF. The V call is TRBV28, the J call TRBJ2-3; D is ambiguous. Germline assignment: CDR1 MDHEN and CDR2 SYDVKM. CDR3 length: 14 amino acids. Trimming removed 3 bases from V and 4 bases from J, with 11 bases in between.